This record looks at one TCR beta chain sequence and its context. Produced via immunoSEQ multiplex PCR; TCRdb's table is partial and in-frame only. The sample shows approximately 89,000 clones, approximately 91% of them seen only once. These data come from a study of OX40 agonist ivuxolimab in advanced cancers. The V gene lost 4 bases and the J gene lost 1 base, with 15 bases spanning the gap. Germline values: CDR1 GTSNPN, CDR2 SVGIG (reference sequence). This CDR3 contains 15 residues. The origin of this receptor is an adult with an advanced solid tumor such as melanoma, head and neck, liver or kidney cancer. The chain combines TRBV30 with TRBJ2-3; tentatively, D is TRBD1 or TRBD2 (5 bases each). The sample in question was CD4+ or CD8+ T cells sorted from blood, obtained in a trial of the OX40 agonist ivuxolimab. CDR3 sequence reads: CAWNQGTAGTDTQYF. CDR3 bases: TGTGCCTGGAACCAAGGGACGGCCGGCACAGATACGCAGTATTTT.